Reported below is one TCR beta chain. Only in-frame clones appear in the TCRdb table, and some are missing; sequencing was by immunoSEQ multiplex PCR. The repertoire holds fewer than 300,000 clones, with 88% as singletons. This sample is drawn from a study of blood T cell repertoires in COVID-19. The germline V gene has CDR1 SGHDT and CDR2 YYEEEE. The CDR3 consists of 14 residues. Trimming removed 0 bases from V and 8 bases from J; junction bases left unmatched: 7. Sequenced material: peripheral blood. The TCR was taken from a woman in her forties who had recovered from COVID-19. V usage is TRBV5-6 and J usage is TRBJ1-1, with 7 bases that match TRBD1. CDR3 in DNA: TGTGCCAGCAGCTTGGCCACCGTCAGGGGGGAAGCTTTCTTT. As protein: CASSLATVRGEAFF.